This TCR beta chain stems from a study of OX40 agonist ivuxolimab in advanced cancers. Study as a whole: Checkpoint inhibitors had been given previously to about 38% of patients. Study-level results: Low normalized clonal expansion also occurred in some nonresponding patients. Expanded peripheral T-cell antigen specificity went undetermined. The mean number of expanded clones was higher in CD8+ T cells than in CD4+.

Trimming took 3 bases from V and 7 from J, leaving 15 bases between them. The CDR3 runs 14 residues. Looked up from germline, CDR1 is MNHEY and CDR2 is SMNVEV (reference sequence). Points on this clone: Antigen specificity is unknown.

The table came from immunoSEQ multiplex PCR; TCRdb's copy has only in-frame clones and leaves some out. There are tens of thousands of clones in the sample; 70% to 90% occur only once, and about 5% lies in the top ten. This chain links TRBV27 with TRBJ2-5; perhaps TRBD2 as D (7 bases). The source of this sequence is an adult with an advanced solid tumor such as melanoma, head and neck, liver or kidney cancer. Sequences were derived from CD4+ or CD8+ T cells sorted from blood, sampled in a trial of the OX40 agonist ivuxolimab. The CDR3 DNA sequence: TGTGCCAGCAGTTTTTTCAGGGGAGGGGGGACCCAGTACTTC. Translating gives CASSFFRGGGTQYF.